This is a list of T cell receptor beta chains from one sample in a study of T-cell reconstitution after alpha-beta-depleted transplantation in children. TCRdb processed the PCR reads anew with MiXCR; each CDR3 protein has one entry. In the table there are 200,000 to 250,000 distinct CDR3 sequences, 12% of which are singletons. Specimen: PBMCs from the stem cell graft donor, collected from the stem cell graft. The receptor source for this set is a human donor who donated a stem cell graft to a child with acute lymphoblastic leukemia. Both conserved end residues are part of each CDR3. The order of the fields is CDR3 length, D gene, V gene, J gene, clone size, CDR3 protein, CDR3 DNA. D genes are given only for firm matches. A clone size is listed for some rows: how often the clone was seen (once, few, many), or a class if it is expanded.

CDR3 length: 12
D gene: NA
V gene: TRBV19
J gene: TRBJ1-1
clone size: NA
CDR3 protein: CASSGGVTEAFF
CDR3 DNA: TGTGCCAGTAGTGGGGGGGTTACTGAAGCTTTCTTT

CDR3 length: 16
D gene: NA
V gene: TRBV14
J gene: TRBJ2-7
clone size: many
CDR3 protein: CASSQDSRVSSYEQYF
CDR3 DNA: TGTGCCAGCAGCCAAGATTCGAGGGTGAGCTCCTACGAGCAGTACTTC

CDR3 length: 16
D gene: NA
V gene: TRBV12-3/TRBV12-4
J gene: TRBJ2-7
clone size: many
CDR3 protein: CASSLSSGLSYYEQYF
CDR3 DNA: TGTGCCAGCAGTTTGAGTAGTGGCCTATCCTACTACGAGCAGTACTTC

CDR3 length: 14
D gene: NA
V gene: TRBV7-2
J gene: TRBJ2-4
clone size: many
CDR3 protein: CALGGVGSKNIQYF
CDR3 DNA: TGTGCCTTAGGAGGGGTCGGGTCCAAAAACATTCAGTACTTC

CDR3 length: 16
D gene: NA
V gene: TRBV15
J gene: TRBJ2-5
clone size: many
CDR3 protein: CATSRDGRGGYETQYF
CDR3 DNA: TGTGCCACCAGCAGAGATGGCCGGGGAGGTTACGAGACCCAGTACTTC

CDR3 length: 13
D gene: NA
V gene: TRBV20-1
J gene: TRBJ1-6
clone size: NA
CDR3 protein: CSARDSGYSPLHF
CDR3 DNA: TGCAGTGCTAGAGATTCGGGGTATTCACCCCTCCACTTT

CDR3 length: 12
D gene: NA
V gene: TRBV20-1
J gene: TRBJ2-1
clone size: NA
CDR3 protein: CSARARRGEQFF
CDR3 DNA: TGCAGTGCTAGGGCCAGGAGGGGTGAGCAGTTCTTC

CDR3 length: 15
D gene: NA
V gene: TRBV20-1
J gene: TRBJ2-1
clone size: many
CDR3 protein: CSAIPGASRDNEQFF
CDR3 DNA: TGCAGTGCTATCCCAGGGGCGAGTAGGGACAATGAGCAGTTCTTC

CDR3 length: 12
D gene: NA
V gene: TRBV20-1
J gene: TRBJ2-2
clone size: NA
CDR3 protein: CSARDPKQELFF
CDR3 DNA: TGCAGTGCTAGAGATCCTAAGCAGGAGCTGTTTTTT

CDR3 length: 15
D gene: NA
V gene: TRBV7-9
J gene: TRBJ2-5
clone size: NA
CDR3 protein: CASSLGAGQAETQYF
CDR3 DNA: TGTGCCAGCAGCTTAGGAGCGGGCCAAGCGGAGACCCAGTACTTC

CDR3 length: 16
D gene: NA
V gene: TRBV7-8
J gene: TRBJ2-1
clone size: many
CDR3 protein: CASSLVLLGRGHEQFF
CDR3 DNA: TGTGCCAGCAGCTTAGTCCTTCTTGGGCGGGGGCATGAGCAGTTCTTC

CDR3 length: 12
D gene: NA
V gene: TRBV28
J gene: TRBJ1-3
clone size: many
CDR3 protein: CASSYDGNTIYF
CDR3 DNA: TGTGCCAGCAGCTATGACGGAAACACCATATATTTT

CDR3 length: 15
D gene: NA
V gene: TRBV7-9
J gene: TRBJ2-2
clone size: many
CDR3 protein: CASSSRIPNTGELFF
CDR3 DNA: TGTGCCAGCAGCTCCCGTATCCCGAACACCGGGGAGCTGTTTTTT

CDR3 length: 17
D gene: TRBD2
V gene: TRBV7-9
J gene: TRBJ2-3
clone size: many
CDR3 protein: CASSLARLSGRTDTQYF
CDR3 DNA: TGTGCCAGCAGCTTAGCGAGGTTAAGCGGGAGAACAGATACGCAGTATTTT

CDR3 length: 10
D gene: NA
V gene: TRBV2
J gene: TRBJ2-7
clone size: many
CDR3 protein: CASRMDMLYF
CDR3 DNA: TGTGCCAGCAGGATGGACATGCTGTACTTC

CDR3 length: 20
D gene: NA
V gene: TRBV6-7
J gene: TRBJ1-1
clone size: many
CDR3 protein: CASTSTRHFLDGLLNTEAFF
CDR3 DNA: TGTGCCAGCACGAGTACGCGCCATTTTCTTGACGGCCTATTGAACACTGAAGCTTTCTTT

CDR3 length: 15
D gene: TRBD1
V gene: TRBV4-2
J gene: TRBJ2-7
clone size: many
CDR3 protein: CASSRTGTGGYEQYF
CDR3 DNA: TGTGCCAGCAGCCGGACCGGGACAGGGGGCTACGAGCAGTACTTC

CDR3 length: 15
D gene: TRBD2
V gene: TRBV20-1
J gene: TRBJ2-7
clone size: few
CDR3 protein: CSAIRTSGSSYEQYF
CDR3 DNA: TGCAGTGCTATTCGGACTAGCGGGAGCTCCTACGAGCAGTACTTC

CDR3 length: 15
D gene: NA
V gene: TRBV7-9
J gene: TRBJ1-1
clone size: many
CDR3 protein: CASSVGTGQNTEAFF
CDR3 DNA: TGTGCCAGCAGCGTCGGGACGGGACAGAACACTGAAGCTTTCTTT

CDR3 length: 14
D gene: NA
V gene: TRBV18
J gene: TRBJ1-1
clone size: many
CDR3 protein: CASSPGFENTEAFF
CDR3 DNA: TGTGCCAGCTCACCGGGGTTTGAGAACACTGAAGCTTTCTTT

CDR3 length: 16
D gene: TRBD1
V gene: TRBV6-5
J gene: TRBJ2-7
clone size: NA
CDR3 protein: CASSSPDRDGSYEQYF
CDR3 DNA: TGTGCCAGCAGTTCTCCTGACAGGGACGGCTCCTACGAGCAGTACTTC

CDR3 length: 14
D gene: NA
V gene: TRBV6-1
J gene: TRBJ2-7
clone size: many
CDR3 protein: CASSAQPSAYEQYF
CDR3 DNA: TGTGCCAGCAGTGCGCAGCCCAGCGCCTACGAGCAGTACTTC

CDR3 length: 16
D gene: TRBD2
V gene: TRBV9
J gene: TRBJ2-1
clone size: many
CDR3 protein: CASRPYSGERGNEQFF
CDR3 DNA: TGTGCCAGCAGGCCGTATAGCGGGGAGAGGGGCAATGAGCAGTTCTTC

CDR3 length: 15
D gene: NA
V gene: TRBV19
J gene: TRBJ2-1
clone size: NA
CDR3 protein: CASTPNWGGRNEQFF
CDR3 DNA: TGTGCCAGTACCCCCAATTGGGGGGGGCGCAATGAGCAGTTCTTC

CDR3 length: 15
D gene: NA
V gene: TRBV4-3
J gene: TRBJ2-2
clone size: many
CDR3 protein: CASSQVYRGKDELFF
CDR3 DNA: TGCGCCAGCAGCCAAGTATATAGGGGAAAGGATGAGCTGTTTTTT

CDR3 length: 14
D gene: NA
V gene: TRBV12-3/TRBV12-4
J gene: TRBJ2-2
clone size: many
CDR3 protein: CASSLGTPGGELFF
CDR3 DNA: TGTGCCAGCAGTTTAGGCACCCCAGGCGGGGAGCTGTTTTTT

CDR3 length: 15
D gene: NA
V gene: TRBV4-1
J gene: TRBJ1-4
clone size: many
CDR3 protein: CASSQDSGLQEKLFF
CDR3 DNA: TGCGCCAGCAGCCAAGATTCGGGGCTTCAAGAAAAACTGTTTTTT

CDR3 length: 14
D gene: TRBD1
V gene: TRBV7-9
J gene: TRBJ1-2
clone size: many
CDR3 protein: CASSLAQTGSGYTF
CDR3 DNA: TGTGCCAGCAGCTTGGCCCAGACAGGGAGCGGCTACACCTTC

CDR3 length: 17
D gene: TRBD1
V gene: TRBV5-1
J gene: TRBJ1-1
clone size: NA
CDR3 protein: CASSPRDRSTRNTEAFF
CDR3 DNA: TGCGCCAGCAGCCCCCGGGACAGGAGTACTAGGAACACTGAAGCTTTCTTT

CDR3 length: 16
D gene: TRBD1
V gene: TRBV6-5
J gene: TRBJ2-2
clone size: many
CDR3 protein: CASRSWTGIVSGELFF
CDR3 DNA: TGTGCCAGCAGAAGCTGGACAGGGATAGTATCCGGGGAGCTGTTTTTT

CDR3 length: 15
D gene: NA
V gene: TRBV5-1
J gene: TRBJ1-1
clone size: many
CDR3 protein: CASSLGRIVNTEAFF
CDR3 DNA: TGCGCCAGCAGCTTGGGACGGATCGTCAACACTGAAGCTTTCTTT

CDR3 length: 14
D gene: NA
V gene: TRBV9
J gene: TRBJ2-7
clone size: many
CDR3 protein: CASSPSPNSYEQYF
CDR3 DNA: TGTGCCAGCAGCCCGAGCCCGAACTCCTACGAGCAGTACTTC

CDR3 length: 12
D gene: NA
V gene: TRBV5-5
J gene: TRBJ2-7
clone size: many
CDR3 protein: CASGSGIYEQYF
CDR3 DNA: TGTGCCAGCGGTTCGGGGATCTACGAGCAGTACTTC

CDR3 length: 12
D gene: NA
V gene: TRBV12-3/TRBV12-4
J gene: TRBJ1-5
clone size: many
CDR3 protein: CASRGAGTPQHF
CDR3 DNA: TGTGCCAGCAGGGGGGCAGGGACCCCCCAGCATTTT

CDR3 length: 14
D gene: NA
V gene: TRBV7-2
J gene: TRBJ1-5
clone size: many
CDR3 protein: CASSLARSNQPQHF
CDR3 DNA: TGTGCCAGCAGCTTAGCACGTAGCAATCAGCCCCAGCATTTT

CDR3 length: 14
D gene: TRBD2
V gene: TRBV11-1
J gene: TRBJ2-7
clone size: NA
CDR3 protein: CASSLLLAGYEQYF
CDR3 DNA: TGTGCCAGCAGCTTATTACTAGCGGGATACGAGCAGTACTTC

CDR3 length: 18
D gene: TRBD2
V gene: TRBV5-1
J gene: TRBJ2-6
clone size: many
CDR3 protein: CASSLTPGLAPGANVLTF
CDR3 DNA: TGCGCCAGCAGTTTAACTCCGGGACTAGCGCCGGGGGCCAACGTCCTGACTTTC

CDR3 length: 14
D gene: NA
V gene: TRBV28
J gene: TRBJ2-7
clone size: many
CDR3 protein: CASSSRRSPYEQYF
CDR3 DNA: TGTGCCAGCAGTAGCCGGCGCTCGCCCTACGAGCAGTACTTC

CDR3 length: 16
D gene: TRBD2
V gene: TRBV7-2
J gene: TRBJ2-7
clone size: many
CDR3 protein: CASSLVRAGVIYEQYF
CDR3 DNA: TGTGCCAGCAGCTTAGTACGAGCGGGAGTCATCTACGAGCAGTACTTC

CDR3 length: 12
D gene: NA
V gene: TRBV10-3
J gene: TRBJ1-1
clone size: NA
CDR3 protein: CAISRLNTEAFF
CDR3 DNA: TGTGCCATCAGTCGGCTGAACACTGAAGCTTTCTTT

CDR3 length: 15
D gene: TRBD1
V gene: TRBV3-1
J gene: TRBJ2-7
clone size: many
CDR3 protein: CASSHRDRASYEQYF
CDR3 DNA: TGTGCCAGCAGCCATCGGGACAGGGCATCCTACGAGCAGTACTTC

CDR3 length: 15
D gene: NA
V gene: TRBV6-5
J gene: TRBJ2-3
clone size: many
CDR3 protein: CASSYSDRNTDTQYF
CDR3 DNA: TGTGCCAGCAGTTACTCGGACCGTAACACAGATACGCAGTATTTT

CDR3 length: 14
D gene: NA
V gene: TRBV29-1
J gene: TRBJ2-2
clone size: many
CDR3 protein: CSVAFDRNTGELFF
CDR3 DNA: TGCAGCGTTGCCTTCGACCGAAACACCGGGGAGCTGTTTTTT

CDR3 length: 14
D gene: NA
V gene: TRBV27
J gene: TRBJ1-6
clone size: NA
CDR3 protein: CASRPGAINSPLHF
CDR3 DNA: TGTGCCAGCAGGCCGGGAGCTATTAATTCACCCCTCCACTTT

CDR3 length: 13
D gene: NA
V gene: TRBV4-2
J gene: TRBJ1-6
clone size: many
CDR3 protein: CAVAPSYNSPLHF
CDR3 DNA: TGTGCCGTCGCCCCAAGTTATAATTCACCCCTCCACTTT

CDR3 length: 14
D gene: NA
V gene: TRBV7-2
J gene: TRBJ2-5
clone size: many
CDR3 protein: CASSLNRVGETQYF
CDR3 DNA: TGTGCCAGCAGCTTAAATAGGGTAGGCGAGACCCAGTACTTC

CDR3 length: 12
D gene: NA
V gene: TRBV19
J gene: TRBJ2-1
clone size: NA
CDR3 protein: CASERRGSRLFF
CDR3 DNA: TGTGCCAGTGAAAGGAGGGGCTCCAGGCTGTTCTTC